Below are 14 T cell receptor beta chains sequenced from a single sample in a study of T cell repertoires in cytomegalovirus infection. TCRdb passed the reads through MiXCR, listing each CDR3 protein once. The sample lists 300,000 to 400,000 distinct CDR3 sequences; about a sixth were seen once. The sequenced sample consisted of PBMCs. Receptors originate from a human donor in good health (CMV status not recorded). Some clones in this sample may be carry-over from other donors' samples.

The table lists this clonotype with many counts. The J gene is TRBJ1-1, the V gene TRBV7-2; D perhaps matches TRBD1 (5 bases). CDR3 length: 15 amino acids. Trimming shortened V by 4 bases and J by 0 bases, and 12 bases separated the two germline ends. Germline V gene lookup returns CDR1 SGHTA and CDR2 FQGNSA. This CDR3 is CASSSDGGMNTEAFF. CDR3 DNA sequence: TGTGCCAGCAGCTCCGATGGGGGTATGAACACTGAAGCTTTCTTT.

The CDR3 DNA sequence: TGTGCCAGCAGTGACCCGACTAGCGCAGATACGCAGTATTTT. Translation gives CASSDPTSADTQYF. The rearrangement uses TRBV25-1 and TRBJ2-3, with 8 bases identical to TRBD2. Trimming cost V 3 bases and J 4 bases; bases outside gene matches: 3. CDR3 size: 14 residues. CDR1 and CDR2 (germline): MGHDK, SYGVNS.

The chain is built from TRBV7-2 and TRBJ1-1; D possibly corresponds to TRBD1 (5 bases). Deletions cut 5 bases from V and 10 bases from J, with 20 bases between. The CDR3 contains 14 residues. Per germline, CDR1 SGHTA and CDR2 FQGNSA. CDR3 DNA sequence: TGTGCCAGCAGCCCCGGGGGGGGGGGGACGGTAGCTTTCTTT. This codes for CASSPGGGGTVAFF.

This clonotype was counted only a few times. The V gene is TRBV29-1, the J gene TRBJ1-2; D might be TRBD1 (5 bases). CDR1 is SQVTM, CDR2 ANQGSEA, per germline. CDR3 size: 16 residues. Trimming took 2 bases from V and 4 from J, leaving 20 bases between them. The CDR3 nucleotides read TGCAGCGTTGAAATAGATGACAGAGGTTTTCTCTATGGCTACACCTTC. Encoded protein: CSVEIDDRGFLYGYTF.

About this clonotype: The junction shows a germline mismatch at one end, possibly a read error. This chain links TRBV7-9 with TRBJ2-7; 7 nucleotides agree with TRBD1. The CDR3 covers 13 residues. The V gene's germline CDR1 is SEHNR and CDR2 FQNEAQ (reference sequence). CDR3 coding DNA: TGTGTCAGCAGACATGACAGGGTATACGAGCAGTACTTC. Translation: CVSRHDRVYEQYF.

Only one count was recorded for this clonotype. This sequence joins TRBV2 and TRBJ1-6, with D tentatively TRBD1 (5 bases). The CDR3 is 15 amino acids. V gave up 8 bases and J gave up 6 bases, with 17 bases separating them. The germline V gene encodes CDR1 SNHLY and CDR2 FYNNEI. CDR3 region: CASQPGTTGNSPLHF. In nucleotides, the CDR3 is TGTGCCAGCCAGCCCGGGACCACGGGTAATTCACCCCTCCACTTT.

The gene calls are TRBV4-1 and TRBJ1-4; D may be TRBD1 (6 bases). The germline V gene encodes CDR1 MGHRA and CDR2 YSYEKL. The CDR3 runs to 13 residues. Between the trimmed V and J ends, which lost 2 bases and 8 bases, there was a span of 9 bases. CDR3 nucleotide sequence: TGCGCCAGCAGCCAACTACAGGGAGAAAAACTGTTTTTT. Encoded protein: CASSQLQGEKLFF.

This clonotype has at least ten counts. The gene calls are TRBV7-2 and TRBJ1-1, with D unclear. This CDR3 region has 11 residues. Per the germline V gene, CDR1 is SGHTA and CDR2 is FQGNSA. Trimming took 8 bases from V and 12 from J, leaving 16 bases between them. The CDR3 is CASRRSTWTFF. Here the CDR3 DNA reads TGTGCCAGCCGCCGGAGCACATGGACTTTCTTT.

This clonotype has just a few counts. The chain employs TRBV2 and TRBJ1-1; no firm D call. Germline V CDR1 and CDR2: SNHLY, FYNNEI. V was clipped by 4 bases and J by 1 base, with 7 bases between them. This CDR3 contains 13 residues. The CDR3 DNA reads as TGTGCCAGCAGTGTAGAGGGGAACACTGAAGCTTTCTTT. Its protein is CASSVEGNTEAFF.

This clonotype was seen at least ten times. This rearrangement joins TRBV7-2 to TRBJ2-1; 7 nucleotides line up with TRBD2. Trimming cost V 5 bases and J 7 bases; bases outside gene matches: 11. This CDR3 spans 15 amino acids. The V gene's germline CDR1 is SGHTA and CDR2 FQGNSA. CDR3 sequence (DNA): TGTGCCAGCAGCCCAAGTGCGGGGGTTTTTAATGAGCAGTTCTTC. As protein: CASSPSAGVFNEQFF.

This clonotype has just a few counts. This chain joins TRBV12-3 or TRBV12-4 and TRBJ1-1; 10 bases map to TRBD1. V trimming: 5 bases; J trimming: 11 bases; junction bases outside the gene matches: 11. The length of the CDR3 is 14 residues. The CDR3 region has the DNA TGTGCCAGCAGTAGAATAGGGACAGGGGAGGTGGCTTTCTTT. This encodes CASSRIGTGEVAFF.

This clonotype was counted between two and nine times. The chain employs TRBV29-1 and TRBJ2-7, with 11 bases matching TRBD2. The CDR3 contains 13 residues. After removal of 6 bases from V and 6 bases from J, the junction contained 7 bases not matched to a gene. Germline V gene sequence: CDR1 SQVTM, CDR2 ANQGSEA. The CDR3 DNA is TGCAGCGTGGTAGCGGGAGGGCGCAGCGAGCAGTACTTC. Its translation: CSVVAGGRSEQYF.

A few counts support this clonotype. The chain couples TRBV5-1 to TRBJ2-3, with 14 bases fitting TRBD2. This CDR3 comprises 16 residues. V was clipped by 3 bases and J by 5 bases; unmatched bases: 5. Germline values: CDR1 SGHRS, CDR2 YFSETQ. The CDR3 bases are TGCGCCAGCAGCTGGGGGACTAGCGGGAGTGTAGATACGCAGTATTTT. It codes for CASSWGTSGSVDTQYF.

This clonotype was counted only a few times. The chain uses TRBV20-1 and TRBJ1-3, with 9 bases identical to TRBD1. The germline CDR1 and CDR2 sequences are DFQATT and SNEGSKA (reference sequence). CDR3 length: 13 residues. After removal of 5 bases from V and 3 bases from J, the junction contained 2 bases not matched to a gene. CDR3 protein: CSAGDRVGNTIYF. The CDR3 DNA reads TGCAGTGCTGGGGACAGGGTTGGAAACACCATATATTTT.